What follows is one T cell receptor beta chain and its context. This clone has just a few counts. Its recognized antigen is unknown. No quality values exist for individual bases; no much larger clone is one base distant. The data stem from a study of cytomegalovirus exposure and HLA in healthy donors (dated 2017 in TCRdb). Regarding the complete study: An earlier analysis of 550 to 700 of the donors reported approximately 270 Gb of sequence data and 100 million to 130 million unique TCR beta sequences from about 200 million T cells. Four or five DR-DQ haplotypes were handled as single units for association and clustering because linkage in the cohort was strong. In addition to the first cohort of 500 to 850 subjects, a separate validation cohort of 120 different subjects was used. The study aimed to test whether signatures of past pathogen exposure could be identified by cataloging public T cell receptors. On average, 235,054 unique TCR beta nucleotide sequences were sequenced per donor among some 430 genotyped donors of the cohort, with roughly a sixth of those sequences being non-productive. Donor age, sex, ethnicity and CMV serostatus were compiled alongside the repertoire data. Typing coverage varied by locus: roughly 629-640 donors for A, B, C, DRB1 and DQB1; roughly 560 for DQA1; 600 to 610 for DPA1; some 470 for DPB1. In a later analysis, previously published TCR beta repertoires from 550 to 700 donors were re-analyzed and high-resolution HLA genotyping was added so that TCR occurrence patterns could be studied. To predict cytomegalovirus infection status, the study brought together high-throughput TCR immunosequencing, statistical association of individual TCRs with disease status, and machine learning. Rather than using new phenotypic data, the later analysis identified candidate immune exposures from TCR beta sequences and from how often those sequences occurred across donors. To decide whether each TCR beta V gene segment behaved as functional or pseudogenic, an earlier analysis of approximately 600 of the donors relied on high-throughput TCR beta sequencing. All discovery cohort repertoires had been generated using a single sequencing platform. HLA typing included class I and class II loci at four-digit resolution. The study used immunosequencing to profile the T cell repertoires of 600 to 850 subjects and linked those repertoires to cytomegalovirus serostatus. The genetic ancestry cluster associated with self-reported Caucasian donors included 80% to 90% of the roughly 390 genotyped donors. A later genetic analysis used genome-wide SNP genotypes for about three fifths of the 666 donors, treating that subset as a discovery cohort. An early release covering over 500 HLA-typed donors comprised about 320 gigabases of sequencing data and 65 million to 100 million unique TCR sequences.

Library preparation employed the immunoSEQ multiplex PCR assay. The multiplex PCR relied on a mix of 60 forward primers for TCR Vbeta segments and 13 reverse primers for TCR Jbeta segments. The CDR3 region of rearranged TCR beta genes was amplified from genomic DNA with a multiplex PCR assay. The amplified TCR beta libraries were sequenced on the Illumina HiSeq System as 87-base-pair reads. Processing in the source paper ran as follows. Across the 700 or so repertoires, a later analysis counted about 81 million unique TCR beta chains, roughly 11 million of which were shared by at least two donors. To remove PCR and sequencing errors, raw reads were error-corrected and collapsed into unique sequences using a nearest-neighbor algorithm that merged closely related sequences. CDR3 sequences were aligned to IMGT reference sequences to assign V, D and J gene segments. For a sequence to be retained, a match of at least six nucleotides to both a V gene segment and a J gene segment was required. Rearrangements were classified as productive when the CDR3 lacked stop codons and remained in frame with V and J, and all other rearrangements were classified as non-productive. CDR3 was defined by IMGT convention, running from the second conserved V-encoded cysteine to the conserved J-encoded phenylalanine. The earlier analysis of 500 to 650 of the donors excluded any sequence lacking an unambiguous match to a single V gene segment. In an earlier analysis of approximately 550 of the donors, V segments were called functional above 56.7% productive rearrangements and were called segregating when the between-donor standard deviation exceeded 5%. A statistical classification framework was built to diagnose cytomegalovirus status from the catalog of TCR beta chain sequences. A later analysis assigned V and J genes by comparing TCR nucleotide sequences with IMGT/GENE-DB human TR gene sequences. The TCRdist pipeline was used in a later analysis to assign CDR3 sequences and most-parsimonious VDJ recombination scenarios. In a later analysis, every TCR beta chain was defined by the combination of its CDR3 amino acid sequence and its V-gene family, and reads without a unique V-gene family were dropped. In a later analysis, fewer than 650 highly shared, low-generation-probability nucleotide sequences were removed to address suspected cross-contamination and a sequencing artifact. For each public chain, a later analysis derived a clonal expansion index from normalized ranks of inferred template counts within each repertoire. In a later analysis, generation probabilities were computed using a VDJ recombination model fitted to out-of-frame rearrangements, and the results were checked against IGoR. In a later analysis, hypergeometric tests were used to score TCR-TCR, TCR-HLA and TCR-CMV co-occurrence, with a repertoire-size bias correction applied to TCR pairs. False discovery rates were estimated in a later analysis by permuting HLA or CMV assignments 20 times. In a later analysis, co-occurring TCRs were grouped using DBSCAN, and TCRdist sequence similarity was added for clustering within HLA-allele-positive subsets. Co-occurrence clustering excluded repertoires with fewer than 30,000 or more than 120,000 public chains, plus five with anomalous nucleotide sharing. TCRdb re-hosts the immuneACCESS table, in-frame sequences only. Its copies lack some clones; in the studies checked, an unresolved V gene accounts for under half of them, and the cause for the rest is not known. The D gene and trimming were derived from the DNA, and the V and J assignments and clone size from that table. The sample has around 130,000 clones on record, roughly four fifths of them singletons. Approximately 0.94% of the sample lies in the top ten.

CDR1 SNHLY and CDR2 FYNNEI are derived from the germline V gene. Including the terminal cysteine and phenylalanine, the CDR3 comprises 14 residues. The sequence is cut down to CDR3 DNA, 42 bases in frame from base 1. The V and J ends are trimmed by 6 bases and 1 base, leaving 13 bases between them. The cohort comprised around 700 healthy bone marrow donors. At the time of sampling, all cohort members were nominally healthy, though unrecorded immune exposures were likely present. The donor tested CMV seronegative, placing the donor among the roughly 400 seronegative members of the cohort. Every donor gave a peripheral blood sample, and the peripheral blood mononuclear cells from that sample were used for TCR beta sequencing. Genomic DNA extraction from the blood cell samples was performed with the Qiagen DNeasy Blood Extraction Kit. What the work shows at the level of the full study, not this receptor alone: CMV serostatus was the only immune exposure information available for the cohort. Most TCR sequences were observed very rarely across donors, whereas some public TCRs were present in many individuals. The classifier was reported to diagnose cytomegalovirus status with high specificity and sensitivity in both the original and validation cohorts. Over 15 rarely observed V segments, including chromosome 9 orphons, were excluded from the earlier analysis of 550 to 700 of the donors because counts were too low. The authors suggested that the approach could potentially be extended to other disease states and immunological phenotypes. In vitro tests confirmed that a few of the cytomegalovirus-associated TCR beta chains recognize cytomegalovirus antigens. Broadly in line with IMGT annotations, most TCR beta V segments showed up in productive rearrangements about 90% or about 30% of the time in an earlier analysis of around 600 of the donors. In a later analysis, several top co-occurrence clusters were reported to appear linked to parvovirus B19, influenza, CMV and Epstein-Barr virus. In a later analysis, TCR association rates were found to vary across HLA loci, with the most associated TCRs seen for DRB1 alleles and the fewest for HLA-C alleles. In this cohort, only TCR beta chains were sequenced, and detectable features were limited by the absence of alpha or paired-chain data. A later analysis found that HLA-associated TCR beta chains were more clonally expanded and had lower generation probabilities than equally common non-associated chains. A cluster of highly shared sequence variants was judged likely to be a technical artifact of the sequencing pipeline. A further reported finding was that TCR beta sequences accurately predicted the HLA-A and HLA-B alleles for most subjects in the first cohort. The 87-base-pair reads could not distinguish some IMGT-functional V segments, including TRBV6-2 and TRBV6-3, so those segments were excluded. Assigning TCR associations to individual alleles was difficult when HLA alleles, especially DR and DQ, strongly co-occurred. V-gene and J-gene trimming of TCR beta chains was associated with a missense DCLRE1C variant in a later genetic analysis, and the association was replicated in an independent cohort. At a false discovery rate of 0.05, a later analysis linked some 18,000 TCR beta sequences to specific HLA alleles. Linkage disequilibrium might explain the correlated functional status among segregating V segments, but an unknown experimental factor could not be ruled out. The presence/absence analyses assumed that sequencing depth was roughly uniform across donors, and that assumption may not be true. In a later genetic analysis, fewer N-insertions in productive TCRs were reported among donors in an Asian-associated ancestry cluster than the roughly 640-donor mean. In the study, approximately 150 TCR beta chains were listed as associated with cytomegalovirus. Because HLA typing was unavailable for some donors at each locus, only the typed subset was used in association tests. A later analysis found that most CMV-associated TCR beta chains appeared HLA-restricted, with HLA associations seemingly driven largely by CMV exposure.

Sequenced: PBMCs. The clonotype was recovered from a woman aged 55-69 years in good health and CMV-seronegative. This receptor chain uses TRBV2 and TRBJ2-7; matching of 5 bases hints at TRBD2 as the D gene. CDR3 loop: CASRDRELSYEQYF. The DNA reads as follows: TGTGCCAGCAGGGACCGGGAATTATCCTACGAGCAGTACTTC.